A selection of T cell receptor beta chains follows, all from one sample in a study of blood T cell repertoires in COVID-19. The table came from immunoSEQ multiplex PCR; TCRdb's copy has only in-frame clones and leaves some out. The sample holds over 150,000 clones, approximately 85% seen once. The source material was peripheral blood. The source of these receptors is a man in his fifties or sixties with COVID-19, enrolled during active disease. CDR3s include the opening cysteine and the closing phenylalanine or tryptophan. Fields, in order: clone size, D gene, J gene, V gene, CDR3 DNA, CDR3 protein. A D gene is named only where the DNA matches it firmly. Clone size, where shown, is once, few, many, or a class for clones that have expanded.

NA | NA | TRBJ2-6 | TRBV19 | TGTGCCAGTAGTGGAGGGAGACAGGGAAGCGGATCTGGGGCCAACGTCCTGACTTTC | CASSGGRQGSGSGANVLTF
NA | TRBD2 | TRBJ2-7 | TRBV18 | TGTGCCAGCTCACCCGAGGGACTAGCGGGAAACTACGAGCAGTACTTC | CASSPEGLAGNYEQYF
NA | NA | TRBJ2-1 | TRBV6-6 | TGTGCCAGCAATAACTACAATGAGCAGTTCTTC | CASNNYNEQFF
NA | TRBD2 | TRBJ2-7 | TRBV4-3 | TGCGCCAGCAGCCAAGAGGGGACTAGCGGGCCCTACGAGCAGTACTTC | CASSQEGTSGPYEQYF
NA | TRBD1 | TRBJ1-4 | TRBV15 | TGTGCCACCAGCAGGGGGGACAGAACGACTAATGAAAAACTGTTTTTT | CATSRGDRTTNEKLFF
NA | NA | TRBJ1-1 | TRBV6-1 | TGTGCCAGCAGTGACGGGGGGGTTGGCACTGAAGCTTTCTTT | CASSDGGVGTEAFF
NA | TRBD1 | TRBJ1-2 | TRBV27 | TGTGCCAGCAGTCGGGACAGGGGCTTCGGCTACACCTTC | CASSRDRGFGYTF
NA | NA | TRBJ1-6 | TRBV6-6 | TGTGCCAGCAGTTACACGGCCAGGGCGAATTCACCCCTCCACTTT | CASSYTARANSPLHF
NA | NA | TRBJ1-5 | TRBV14 | TGTGCCAGCAGCCTACGCGGGTCCGGTCAGCCCCAGCATTTT | CASSLRGSGQPQHF
NA | NA | TRBJ2-7 | TRBV29-1 | TGCAGCGGGGGTACTTTGGACGAGCAGTACTTC | CSGGTLDEQYF
once | NA | TRBJ1-5 | TRBV28 | TGTGCCAGCAGTTTCCCCCTACCGAATCAGCCCCAGCATTTT | CASSFPLPNQPQHF
NA | NA | TRBJ1-2 | TRBV30 | TGTGCCTGGAGTCCCGGGGAGGGGTCCTATGGCTACACCTTC | CAWSPGEGSYGYTF
NA | NA | TRBJ1-4 | TRBV7-6 | TGTGCCAGCAGCTTAGCCACAGGGCTTACTAATGAAAAACTGTTTTTT | CASSLATGLTNEKLFF
NA | TRBD1 | TRBJ2-5 | TRBV7-2 | TGTGCCAGCGGGCCGGGACAGGGAAGAGAGACCCAGTACTTC | CASGPGQGRETQYF
few | NA | TRBJ2-7 | TRBV25-1 | TGTGCCAGCAGTACGACAGTCACACCGACCTACGAGCAGTACTTC | CASSTTVTPTYEQYF
NA | NA | TRBJ1-4 | TRBV4-3 | TGCGCCAGCAGCCAAGACCCGCCAGGGACAAATGAAAAACTGTTTTTT | CASSQDPPGTNEKLFF
NA | NA | TRBJ2-1 | TRBV2 | TGTGCCAGCAGTGCGGAGCGTAGCTCCTACAATGAGCAGTTCTTC | CASSAERSSYNEQFF
NA | NA | TRBJ2-1 | TRBV9 | TGTGCCAGCAGCGAACAGGGAGCAGTCTACAATGAGCAGTTCTTC | CASSEQGAVYNEQFF
NA | NA | TRBJ1-2 | TRBV21-1 | TGTGCCAGCAGCTTCCTAGGGGGGGGCGCCCCGTCTGGGGGCTACACCTTC | CASSFLGGGAPSGGYTF
NA | TRBD1 | TRBJ1-4 | TRBV6-4 | TGTGCCAGCAGTGACTCGACAGGGAGAGGTGAAAAACTGTTTTTT | CASSDSTGRGEKLFF